What follows describes a single T cell receptor (beta chain). Which antigen it targets is not known. The sample holds no much larger clone one base away, and base qualities are not on file. Donors were around 37 systemically healthy Caucasian individuals from Russia aged roughly 6 to 100 years. Each donor gave 9.5 to 10 milliliters of peripheral blood, drawn into EDTA-treated Vacutainer tubes. Ficoll-Paque density-gradient centrifugation was used to isolate PBMCs, with at least 6.5 million per sample. Total RNA, at least 6 micrograms per sample, was extracted from PBMCs with Trizol reagent. Naive CD45RAhigh/CD27high T cell percentages were measured by flow cytometry on a PBMC aliquot from every donor. The data were obtained in a study of blood T cells in healthy people across ages (dated by TCRdb to between 2015 and 2017). About the investigation overall: In model experiments, roughly one uniquely barcoded TCR beta cDNA molecule per two T cells was captured by template switching. Using deep sequencing normalized with unique cDNA molecular identifiers, the study measured how TCR beta repertoire diversity changes with age. The donors were divided into four age groups: young (average around 15 years), middle-aged (roughly 42), aged (approximately 62) and long-lived (nearly 85). To avoid experimental bias, donors of different ages were distributed randomly across sequencing lanes. Two additional independent replicas of 1 million unique cDNA reads from the same blood draw were analyzed for two donors (one aged 18 to 30 and one aged 80 or older). Broad study findings and their caveats: The percentage of naive T cells measured by flow cytometry correlated strongly with observed TCR beta diversity. The long-lived group showed more naive CD4+ T cells, fewer expanded clones and increased TCR diversity than the aged group, suggesting age selection. Since profiling was done on bulk unsorted PBMCs, naive and antigen-experienced compartments could not be conclusively compared. Observed TCR beta diversity per million T cells fell roughly linearly with age, and a significant reduction was already apparent by age around 40. Because the CMV infection status of the donors was unknown, age-related changes in expanded clonotypes may potentially have been confounded. Total diversity estimates from one million sequenced T cells were considered lower bounds and underestimates.

The library came from 5' RACE. TCRdb lists the instrument as Illumina HiSeq 2500. A second about 7 to 12 cycle PCR used a sample-barcoded 5' primer and a J-beta primer mix. A template-switch 5' adaptor carrying 12 random nucleotides introduced a unique molecular identifier onto each TCR beta cDNA molecule. At least 2.5 million CDR3-containing paired-end reads were obtained from each sample. First-strand cDNA was synthesized from all RNA with the Mint cDNA synthesis kit, primed by a TRBC-specific oligonucleotide. Following uracil-DNA glycosylase treatment, a first 18-cycle PCR with universal primers M1SS and BC2_uni_R was performed on all cDNA. The paper's data handling went like this. Each sample was normalized by randomly selecting 1 million high-quality reads, each carrying a distinct molecular identifier. Reads sharing molecular identifiers were discarded rather than binned into consensus sequences. MiTCR, set to a Q25 quality threshold and the strictest error-elimination algorithm, was used for CDR3 identification, clonotype clustering and error correction. A nonparametric unseen species model using Euler transformation provided a lower-bound estimate of total TCR beta diversity. The raw public data were reprocessed by TCRdb itself: fastp quality trimming at Q25, MiXCR clonotype calling, in-frame beta chains only. For every CDR3 protein sequence, its rows merge into one entry that carries the most common genes and DNA. The V and J calls were not made by the authors but by TCRdb's processing. Counted in this sample were around 710,000 distinct CDR3 sequences; roughly 44% of them appeared once. The ten largest make up under 25% of the sample.

CDR1 MNHEY and CDR2 SVGAGI are derived from the germline V gene. The CDR3 runs 18 residues from the cysteine to the phenylalanine. Just CDR3 DNA is preserved here, 54 bases in frame from base 1. A distance of 19 bases separates the germline ends of V and J, which lose 0 bases and 3 bases respectively. In this chain, TRBV6-5 is recombined with TRBJ2-3; perhaps TRBD2 is the D gene, with 7 bases matching. The specimen was blood. This receptor was obtained from a woman in her sixties or seventies in good health. The DNA sequence is as follows: TGTGCCAGCAGTTACTCGTATGGGGGGGCAAGTGGAACAGATACGCAGTATTTT. Protein translation: CASSYSYGGASGTDTQYF.